The next 22 T cell receptor beta chains were all read from a single sample in a study of beta chain features in type 1 diabetes. Investigators reverse transcribed all isolated RNA, so they sequenced expressed TCRB transcripts. Generated by immunoSEQ multiplex PCR, the TCRdb table keeps only in-frame clones and is missing some. The sample has about 320,000 clones, about 14% seen once. The sample comprised central memory CD4+ T cells from blood. Every receptor here comes from a young man in good health.

The chain employs TRBV2 and TRBJ2-3; 10 positions match TRBD1. Germline trimming cut 3 bases from V and 1 base from J; bases unmatched to any gene: 1. The V gene's germline CDR1 is SNHLY and CDR2 FYNNEI. The CDR3 length is 15 residues. Written as DNA, the CDR3 is TGTGCCAGCAGTGAGACAGGGGGCCGCACAGATACGCAGTATTTT. Its protein is CASSETGGRTDTQYF.

The chain recombines TRBV19 with TRBJ1-2; D perhaps matches TRBD1 (5 bases). Germline V CDR1 and CDR2: LNHDA, SQIVND (reference sequence). The CDR3 totals 14 residues. Trimming pared 3 bases from V and 4 bases from J, leaving 12 bases between. DNA for the CDR3: TGTGCCAGTAGTATTGTGAGACAGATCTATGGCTACACCTTC. It specifies CASSIVRQIYGYTF. Full variable domain (outside the CDR3, taken from reference TRBV19 and TRBJ1-2): DGGITQSPKYLFRKEGQNVTLSCEQNLNHDAMYWYRQDPGQGLRLIYYSQIVNDFQKGDIAEGYSVSREKKESFPLTVTSAQKNPTAFYLCASSIVRQIYGYTFGSGTRLTVV.

This clone was counted only a few times. The V gene is TRBV18, the J gene TRBJ1-1, with D hard to call. The CDR3 loop spans 14 amino acids. Trimming stripped 3 bases from V and 3 bases from J, with 11 bases between. The V gene's germline CDR1 is KGHSH and CDR2 LQKENI. The DNA of the CDR3 is TGTGCCAGCTCACCGGGGTACACCTACACTGAAGCTTTCTTT. This sequence encodes CASSPGYTYTEAFF.

The V and J genes are TRBV2 and TRBJ2-5; TRBD2 matches at 11 bases. The germline V gene has CDR1 SNHLY and CDR2 FYNNEI. CDR3 length equals 16 residues. The trim removed 3 bases at V and 3 bases at J, leaving 6 bases unmatched. This chain's CDR3 is CASSEGGLAAEETQYF. The CDR3 coding sequence is TGTGCCAGCAGTGAGGGGGGACTAGCGGCGGAAGAGACCCAGTACTTC.

This clone appeared a few times. The chain uses TRBV2 and TRBJ2-3; no clear D. Trimming shortened V by 4 bases and J by 5 bases, and 4 bases separated the two germline ends. The CDR3 runs to 11 residues. Germline loops: CDR1 SNHLY, CDR2 FYNNEI. CDR3: CASSVEDTQYF. CDR3 in DNA: TGTGCCAGCAGTGTGGAAGATACGCAGTATTTT.

J is TRBJ2-6 and V is TRBV4-2, with 8 bases that match TRBD2. The germline V gene encodes CDR1 LGHNA and CDR2 YNFKEQ. There are 16 residues in the CDR3. Unmatched junction bases numbered 2, after V lost 4 bases and J lost 0 bases. The CDR3 spells CASSLSGGSGANVLTF. In nucleotides, the CDR3 is TGTGCCAGCAGCCTAAGCGGGGGCTCTGGGGCCAACGTCCTGACTTTC.

This chain connects TRBV9 to TRBJ2-5, with D hard to call. Germline V gene data show CDR1 as SGDLS and CDR2 as YYNGEE. This CDR3 is built from 13 residues. V lost 0 bases and J lost 7, with 10 bases in between. The CDR3 DNA follows: TGTGCCAGCAGCGTAGTGACCGATGGGACCCAGTACTTC. Translation gives CASSVVTDGTQYF. Full variable domain (rest looked up from reference TRBV9 and TRBJ2-5): DSGVTQTPKHLITATGQRVTLRCSPRSGDLSVYWYQQSLDQGLQFLIQYYNGEERAKGNILERFSAQQFPDLHSELNLSSLELGDSALYFCASSVVTDGTQYFGPGTRLLVL.

The chain uses TRBV30 and TRBJ1-2; 9 nucleotides align to TRBD1. This CDR3 comprises 16 residues. CDR1 and CDR2 from the germline V gene are GTSNPN and SVGIG (reference sequence). The V gene end was trimmed by 0 bases and the J gene end by 4 bases; junction bases not matched to a gene: 9. CDR3 loop: CAWSVGTGFSRYGYTF. The CDR3 DNA reads TGTGCCTGGAGTGTAGGGACAGGGTTCTCTCGCTATGGCTACACCTTC.

As concerns this clone: One base separates it from a far larger clone, so it is likely a read error. The chain has TRBV15 and TRBJ2-3, with a tentative D call TRBD2 (6 bases). The germline V gene has CDR1 LNHNV and CDR2 YYDKDF (reference sequence). The CDR3 spans 14 residues. Trimming removed 2 bases from V and 7 bases from J, with 13 bases in between. The CDR3 loop is CATSRWGGANTQYF. In DNA, the CDR3 is TGTGCCACCAGCAGATGGGGAGGTGCAAATACGCAGTATTTT.

The chain links TRBV29-1 to TRBJ2-1; D remains ambiguous. V was clipped by 3 bases and J by 10 bases, with 7 bases between them. The germline CDR1 and CDR2 sequences are SQVTM and ANQGSEA. This CDR3 spans 10 amino acids. The CDR3 DNA reads as TGCAGCGTTGAGGTAGGAGAGCAGTTCTTC. Translating it yields CSVEVGEQFF.

The chain is built from TRBV5-4 and TRBJ2-3; D unclear. This CDR3 has 15 residues. Germline V gene sequence: CDR1 SGHNT, CDR2 YYREEE (reference sequence). V was trimmed by 2 bases and J by 5 bases, leaving 15 bases between them. The CDR3 sequence: CASSFRAGGGDTQYF. The CDR3 DNA follows: TGTGCCAGCAGCTTCCGGGCTGGTGGTGGAGATACGCAGTATTTT. The variable domain in full, completed from reference TRBV5-4 and TRBJ2-3, reads ETGVTQSPTHLIKTRGQQVTLRCSSQSGHNTVSWYQQALGQGPQFIFQYYREEENGRGNFPPRFSGLQFPNYSSELNVNALELDDSALYLCASSFRAGGGDTQYFGPGTRLTVL.

This clone was recorded at least ten times. V and J are TRBV4-1 and TRBJ2-4; TRBD1 aligns across 7 bases. After removal of 3 bases from V and 7 bases from J, the junction contained 6 bases not matched to a gene. Germline-derived CDR1 and CDR2 are MGHRA and YSYEKL. The CDR3 has 14 amino acids. The CDR3 DNA sequence: TGCGCCAGCAGCCAGAGGGGGCGGGCGAACATTCAGTACTTC. Its protein product is CASSQRGRANIQYF.

CDR3 residues: CASSLAVAGGIEKLFF. DNA for the CDR3: TGTGCCAGCAGCTTAGCGGTAGCAGGGGGCATTGAAAAACTGTTTTTT. The chain uses TRBV7-2 and TRBJ1-4, with 8 bases identical to TRBD1. CDR3 length: 16 residues. The V gene's germline CDR1 is SGHTA and CDR2 FQGNSA. Unmatched junction bases numbered 7, after V lost 0 bases and J lost 7 bases.

This sequence joins TRBV25-1 and TRBJ2-1; TRBD1 is a possible D gene (5 bases). The length of the CDR3 is 12 residues. Between the trimmed V and J ends, which lost 6 bases and 6 bases, there was a span of 9 bases. Per germline, CDR1 MGHDK and CDR2 SYGVNS. CDR3 sequence: CASSRTTNEQFF. CDR3 nucleotides: TGTGCCAGCAGCCGGACAACCAATGAGCAGTTCTTC.

This clone was seen a handful of times. V gene TRBV9 combines with J gene TRBJ2-5; D may be TRBD1 (5 bases). In germline, CDR1 is SGDLS, CDR2 YYNGEE. The CDR3 has 14 amino acids. The V gene lost 3 bases and the J gene lost 5 bases, with 14 bases spanning the gap. The CDR3 sequence: CASSETVAGETQYF. The CDR3 DNA sequence: TGTGCCAGCAGCGAGACAGTTGCAGGGGAGACCCAGTACTTC.

This clone appeared a few times. A read error is likely here: a far larger clone is one base away. The V and J genes are TRBV9 and TRBJ1-2; possibly TRBD1 for D (5 bases). The CDR3 spans 13 residues. The germline CDR1 and CDR2 sequences are SGDLS and YYNGEE. With 4 bases removed from V and 4 bases from J, the gap between germline ends came to 11 bases. The CDR3 region is CASSLGTSYGYTF. CDR3 bases: TGTGCCAGCAGCTTAGGGACCTCCTATGGCTACACCTTC.

The chain couples TRBV6-5 to TRBJ1-1; 9 bases are a match to TRBD1. Germline CDR1 reads MNHEY; CDR2 reads SVGAGI. CDR3 length: 15 residues. Trimming took 6 bases from V and 4 from J; bases not matched to a gene: 9. CDR3 loop: CASSHRQGVTTEAFF. DNA of the CDR3: TGTGCCAGCAGCCACCGACAGGGGGTGACCACTGAAGCTTTCTTT.

This clone came up a few times. The chain has TRBV27 and TRBJ2-1; tentative D call: TRBD2 (5 bases). CDR1 and CDR2 from the germline V gene are MNHEY and SMNVEV (reference sequence). This CDR3 region has 13 residues. Trimming took 5 bases from V and 9 from J, leaving 14 bases between them. The CDR3 DNA reads as TGTGCCAGCAGTCTCTCGCGGGTGTCTGAGCAGTTCTTC. Protein product: CASSLSRVSEQFF.

This clone occurred many times. This chain connects TRBV21-1 to TRBJ2-7; the table's D gene call, TRBD1, was not cross checked with the DNA. TRBV21-1 is designated a pseudogene. The CDR3 extends over 11 amino acids. Written as DNA, the CDR3 is TGTGCCAGGACAACATGCGACGAGCAGTACGTC. Translating gives CARTTCDEQYV.

This clone has a handful of counts. V gene TRBV4-2 combines with J gene TRBJ2-3; 12 positions match TRBD2. CDR3 length: 15 amino acids. Losses at the gene ends were 1 base for V and 4 bases for J; bases not matched to a gene: 0. CDR1 LGHNA and CDR2 YNFKEQ come from the germline V gene. This chain's CDR3 is CASSQGTSGADTQYF. The DNA for the CDR3 is TGTGCCAGCAGCCAAGGGACTAGCGGGGCAGATACGCAGTATTTT.

This chain uses TRBV2 with TRBJ2-5; 9 positions match TRBD1. The germline gives CDR1 SNHLY, CDR2 FYNNEI. V was clipped by 8 bases and J by 5 bases; unmatched bases: 3. The CDR3 runs to 12 residues. CDR3 DNA sequence: TGTGCCAGCGGGACAGGGCGCGAGACCCAGTACTTC. This encodes CASGTGRETQYF.

The CDR3 DNA sequence: TGTGCCAGCAGTTACTACCCTATTAAGAGCTCCTACGAGCAGTACTTC. Residues: CASSYYPIKSSYEQYF. The chain links TRBV6-5 to TRBJ2-7; D is uncertain. Trimming removed 1 base at V and 0 bases at J, with 13 bases between. The CDR3 loop spans 16 amino acids. From germline, CDR1 is MNHEY and CDR2 SVGAGI.